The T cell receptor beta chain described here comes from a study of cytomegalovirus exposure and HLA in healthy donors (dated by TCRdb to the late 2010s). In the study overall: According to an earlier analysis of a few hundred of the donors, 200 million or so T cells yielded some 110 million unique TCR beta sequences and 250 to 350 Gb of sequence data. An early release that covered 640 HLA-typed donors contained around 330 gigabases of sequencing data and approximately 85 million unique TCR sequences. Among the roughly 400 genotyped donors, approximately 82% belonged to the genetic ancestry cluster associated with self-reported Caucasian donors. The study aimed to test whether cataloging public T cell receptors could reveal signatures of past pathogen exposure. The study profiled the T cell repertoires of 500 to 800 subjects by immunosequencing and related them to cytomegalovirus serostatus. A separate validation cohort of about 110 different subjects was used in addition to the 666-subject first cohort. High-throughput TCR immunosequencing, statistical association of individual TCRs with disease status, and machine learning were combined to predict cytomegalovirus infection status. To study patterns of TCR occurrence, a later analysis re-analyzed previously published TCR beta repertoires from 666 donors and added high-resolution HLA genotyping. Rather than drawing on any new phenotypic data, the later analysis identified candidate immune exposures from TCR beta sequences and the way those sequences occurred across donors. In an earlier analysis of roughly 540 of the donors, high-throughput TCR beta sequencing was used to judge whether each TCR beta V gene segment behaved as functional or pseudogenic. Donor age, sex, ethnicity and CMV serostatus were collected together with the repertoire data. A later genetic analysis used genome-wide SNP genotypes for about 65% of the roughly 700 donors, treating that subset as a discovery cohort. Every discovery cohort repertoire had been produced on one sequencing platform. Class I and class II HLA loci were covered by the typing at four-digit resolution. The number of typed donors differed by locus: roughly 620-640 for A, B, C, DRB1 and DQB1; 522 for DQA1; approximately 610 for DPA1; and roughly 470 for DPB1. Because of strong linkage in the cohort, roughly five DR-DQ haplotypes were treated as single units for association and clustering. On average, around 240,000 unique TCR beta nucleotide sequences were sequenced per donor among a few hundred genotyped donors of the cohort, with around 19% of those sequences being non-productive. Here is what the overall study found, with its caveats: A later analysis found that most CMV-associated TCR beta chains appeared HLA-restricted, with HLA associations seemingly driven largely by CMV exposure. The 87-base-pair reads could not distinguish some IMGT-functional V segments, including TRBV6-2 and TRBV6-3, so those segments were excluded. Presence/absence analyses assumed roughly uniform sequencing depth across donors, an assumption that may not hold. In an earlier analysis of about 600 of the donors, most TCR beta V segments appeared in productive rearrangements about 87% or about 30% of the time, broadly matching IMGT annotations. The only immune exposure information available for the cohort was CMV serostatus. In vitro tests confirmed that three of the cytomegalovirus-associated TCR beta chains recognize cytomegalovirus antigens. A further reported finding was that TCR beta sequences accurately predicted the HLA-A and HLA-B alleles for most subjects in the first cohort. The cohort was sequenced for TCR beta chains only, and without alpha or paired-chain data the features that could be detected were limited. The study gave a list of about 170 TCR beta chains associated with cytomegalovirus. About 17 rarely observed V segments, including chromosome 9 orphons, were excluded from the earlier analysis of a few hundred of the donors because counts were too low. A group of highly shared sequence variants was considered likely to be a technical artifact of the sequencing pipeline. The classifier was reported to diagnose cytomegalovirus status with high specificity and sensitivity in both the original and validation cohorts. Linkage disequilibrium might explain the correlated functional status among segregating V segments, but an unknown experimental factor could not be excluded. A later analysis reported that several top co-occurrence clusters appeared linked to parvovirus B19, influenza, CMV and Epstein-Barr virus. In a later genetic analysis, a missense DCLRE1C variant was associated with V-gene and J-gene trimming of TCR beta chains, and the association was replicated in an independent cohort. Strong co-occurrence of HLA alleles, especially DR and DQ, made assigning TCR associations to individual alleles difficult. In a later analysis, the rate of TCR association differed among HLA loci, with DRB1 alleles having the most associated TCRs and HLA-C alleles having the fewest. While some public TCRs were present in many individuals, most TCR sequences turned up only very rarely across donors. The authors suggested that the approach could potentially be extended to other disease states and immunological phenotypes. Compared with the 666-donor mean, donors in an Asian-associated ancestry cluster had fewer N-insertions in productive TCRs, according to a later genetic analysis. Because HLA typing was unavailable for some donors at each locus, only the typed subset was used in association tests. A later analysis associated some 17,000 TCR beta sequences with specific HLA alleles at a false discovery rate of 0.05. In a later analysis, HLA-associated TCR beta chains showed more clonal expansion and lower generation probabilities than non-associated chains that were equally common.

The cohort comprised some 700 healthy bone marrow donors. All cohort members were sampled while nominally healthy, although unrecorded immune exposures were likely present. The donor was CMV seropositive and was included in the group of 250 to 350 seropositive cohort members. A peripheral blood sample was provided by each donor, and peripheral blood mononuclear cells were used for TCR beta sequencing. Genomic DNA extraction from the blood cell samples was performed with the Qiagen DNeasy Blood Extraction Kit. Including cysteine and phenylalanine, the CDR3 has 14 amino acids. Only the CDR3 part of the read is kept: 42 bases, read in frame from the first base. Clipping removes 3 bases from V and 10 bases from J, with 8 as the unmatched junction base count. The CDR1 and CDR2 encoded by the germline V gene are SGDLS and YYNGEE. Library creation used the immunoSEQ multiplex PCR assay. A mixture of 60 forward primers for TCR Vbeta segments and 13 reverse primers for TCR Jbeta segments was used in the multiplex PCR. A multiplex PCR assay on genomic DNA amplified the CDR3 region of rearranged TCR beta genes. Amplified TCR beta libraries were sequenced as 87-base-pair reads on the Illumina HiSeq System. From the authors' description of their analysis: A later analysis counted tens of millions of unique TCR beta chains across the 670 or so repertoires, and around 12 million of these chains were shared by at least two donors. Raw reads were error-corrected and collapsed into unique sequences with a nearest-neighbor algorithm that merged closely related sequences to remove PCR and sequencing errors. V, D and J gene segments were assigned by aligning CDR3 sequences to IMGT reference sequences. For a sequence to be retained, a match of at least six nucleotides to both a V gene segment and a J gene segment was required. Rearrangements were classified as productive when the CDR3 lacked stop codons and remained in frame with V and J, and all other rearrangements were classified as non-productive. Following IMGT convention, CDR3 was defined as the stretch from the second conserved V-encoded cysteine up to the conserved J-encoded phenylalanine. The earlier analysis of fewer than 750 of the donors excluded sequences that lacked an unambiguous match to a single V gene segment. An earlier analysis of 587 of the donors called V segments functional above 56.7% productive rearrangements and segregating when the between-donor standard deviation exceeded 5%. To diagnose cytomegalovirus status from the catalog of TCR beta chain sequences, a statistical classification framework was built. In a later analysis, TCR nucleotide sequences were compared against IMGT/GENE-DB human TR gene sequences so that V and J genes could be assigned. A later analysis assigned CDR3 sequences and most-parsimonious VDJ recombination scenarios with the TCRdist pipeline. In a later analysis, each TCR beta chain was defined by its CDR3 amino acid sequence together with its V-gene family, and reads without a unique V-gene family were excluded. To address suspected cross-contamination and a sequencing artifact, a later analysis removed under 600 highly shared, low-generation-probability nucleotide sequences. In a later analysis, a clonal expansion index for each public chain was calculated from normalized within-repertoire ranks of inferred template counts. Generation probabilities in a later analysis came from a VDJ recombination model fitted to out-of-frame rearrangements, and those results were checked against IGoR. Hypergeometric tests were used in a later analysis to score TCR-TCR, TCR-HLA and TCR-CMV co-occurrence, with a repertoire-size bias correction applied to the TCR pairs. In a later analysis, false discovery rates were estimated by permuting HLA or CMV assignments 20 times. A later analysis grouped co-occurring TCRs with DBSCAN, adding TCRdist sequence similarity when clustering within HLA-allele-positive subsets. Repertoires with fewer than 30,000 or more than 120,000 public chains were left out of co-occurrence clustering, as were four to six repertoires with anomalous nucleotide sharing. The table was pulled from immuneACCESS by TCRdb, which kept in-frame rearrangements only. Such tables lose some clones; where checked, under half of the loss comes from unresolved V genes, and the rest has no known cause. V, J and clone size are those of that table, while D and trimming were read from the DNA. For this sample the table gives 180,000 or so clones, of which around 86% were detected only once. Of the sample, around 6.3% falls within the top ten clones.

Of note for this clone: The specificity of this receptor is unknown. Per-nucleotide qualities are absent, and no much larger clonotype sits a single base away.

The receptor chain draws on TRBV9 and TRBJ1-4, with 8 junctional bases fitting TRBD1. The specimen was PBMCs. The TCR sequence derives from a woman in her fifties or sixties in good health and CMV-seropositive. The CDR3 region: CASSGGTGPRKLFF. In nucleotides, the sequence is TGTGCCAGCAGCGGCGGGACAGGACCACGAAAACTGTTTTTT.